This is a list of T cell receptor beta chains from one sample in a study of cytomegalovirus exposure and HLA in healthy donors. Libraries were prepared by immunoSEQ multiplex PCR; TCRdb keeps only in-frame clonotypes and omits some of them. The sample records some 150,000 clones, roughly 76% being singletons. Sample: PBMCs. The source of these receptors is a human donor in good health. Both conserved end residues are part of each CDR3. D genes are given only for firm matches. Expanded clones are given a class, and other clones once, few, many or no size at all.

V gene	clone size	J gene	D gene	CDR3 DNA	CDR3 protein
TRBV29-1	few	TRBJ2-7	TRBD1	TGCAGCGTCCAACCGTGGGGACAGGGGTACGAGCAGTACTTC	CSVQPWGQGYEQYF
TRBV6-4	-	TRBJ2-3	TRBD1	TGTGCCAGCAGTGACGGGACAGGGGAGACAGATACGCAGTATTTT	CASSDGTGETDTQYF
TRBV27	-	TRBJ2-3	-	TGTGCCAGCAGTTTCGGGACTGGGAATGTGGCGCAGTATTTT	CASSFGTGNVAQYF
TRBV9	few	TRBJ2-2	TRBD2	TGTGCCAGCAGCCCCCGGACTAGCGGGAACACCGGGGAGCTGTTTTTT	CASSPRTSGNTGELFF
TRBV2	-	TRBJ2-3	TRBD2	TGTGCCAGCAGCAGGACTAGCAGAGGCACAGATACGCAGTATTTT	CASSRTSRGTDTQYF
TRBV11-3	-	TRBJ2-1	TRBD2	TGTGCCAGCAGCCTCCTAGCGGGAGGTTACAATGAGCAGTTCTTC	CASSLLAGGYNEQFF
TRBV18	-	TRBJ1-6	TRBD1	TGTGCCAGCTCACCGCTGCTCGACAGGGGGAGCTCACCCCTCCACTTT	CASSPLLDRGSSPLHF
TRBV7-6	-	TRBJ2-7	-	TGTGCCAGCAGCCTAGGACAGCATACCTACGAGCAGTACTTC	CASSLGQHTYEQYF
TRBV5-6	-	TRBJ1-5	TRBD1	TGTGCCAGCAGCGTGAGGACAGGGTCGGATCAGCCCCAGCATTTT	CASSVRTGSDQPQHF
TRBV27	-	TRBJ2-5	TRBD1	TGTGCCAGCAGTCCGGACAGGGAAGAGACCCAGTACTTC	CASSPDREETQYF
TRBV6-6	-	TRBJ2-5	-	TGTGCCAGCAGTTACTCGAGTAGGGACACCCAAGAGACCCAGTACTTC	CASSYSSRDTQETQYF
TRBV11-2	-	TRBJ2-2	TRBD2	TGTGCCAGCAGCCGGACTAGCGGGGGCACCGGGGAGCTGTTTTTT	CASSRTSGGTGELFF
TRBV7-6	once	TRBJ2-7	-	TGTGCCAGCAGCTACCATGATCGGGGCGAGCAGTACTTC	CASSYHDRGEQYF
TRBV5-6	-	TRBJ2-1	-	TGTGCCAGCAGCTTAAGCCCGAGCTCCTACAATGAGCAGTTCTTC	CASSLSPSSYNEQFF
TRBV27	-	TRBJ2-1	TRBD2	TGTGCCAGCAGTTTCACAGGACTAGCGGCCTATAATGAGCAGTTCTTC	CASSFTGLAAYNEQFF
TRBV2	-	TRBJ2-7	-	TGTGCCAGCAGTGGCGGGGTCTACGAGCAGTACTTC	CASSGGVYEQYF
TRBV28	once	TRBJ2-7	-	TGTGCCAGCACTACAGGGAACTACGAGCAGTACTTC	CASTTGNYEQYF
TRBV6-5	-	TRBJ1-1	TRBD1	TGTGCCAGCATCGACGGACAGGGGTCCACTGAAGCTTTCTTT	CASIDGQGSTEAFF
TRBV25-1	-	TRBJ1-2	TRBD1	TGTGCCAGCAGTGAACTCGGGACAGGCTATGGCTACACCTTC	CASSELGTGYGYTF
TRBV4-1	-	TRBJ1-4	-	TGCGCCAGCAGCCAAGGAACCTACAGGGCGGGGGGTGATGAAAAACTGTTTTTT	CASSQGTYRAGGDEKLFF
TRBV10-3	-	TRBJ2-1	TRBD1	TGTGCCATCACCAAGACAGGGTCCAATGAGCAGTTCTTC	CAITKTGSNEQFF
TRBV25-1	-	TRBJ1-2	TRBD1	TGTGCCAGCAGTGCCCCAGGACAGGGACATGGCTACACCTTC	CASSAPGQGHGYTF
TRBV2	-	TRBJ2-3	TRBD2	TGTGCCAGCAAAGCGGGAGTTGGAGATACGCAGTATTTT	CASKAGVGDTQYF
TRBV4-2	-	TRBJ2-7	-	TGTGCCAGCAGCACAGTCGACAGTCCCTCCTCCTACGAGCAGTACTTC	CASSTVDSPSSYEQYF
TRBV6-1	-	TRBJ2-7	TRBD2	TGTGCCAGCACCTTGCGGGGGTCCTACGAGCAGTACTTC	CASTLRGSYEQYF
TRBV5-1	-	TRBJ1-5	-	TGCGCCAGCAGCCCGGGGGGTCCAAGTCAGCCCCAGCATTTT	CASSPGGPSQPQHF
TRBV5-4	few	TRBJ2-1	-	TGTGCCAGCAGCTTGGCCGGGTGGGAGCAGTTCTTC	CASSLAGWEQFF
TRBV5-1	-	TRBJ2-3	-	TGCGCCAGCAGCTTGGGAGGCACAGATACGCAGTATTTT	CASSLGGTDTQYF
TRBV27	-	TRBJ2-1	-	TGTGCCAGCAGTTTATCCCCCCTGGGGGGCTCCTACAATGAGCAGTTCTTC	CASSLSPLGGSYNEQFF
TRBV19	-	TRBJ1-2	-	TGTGCCAGTAGTATTTTTGGGGAGGGTGACTATGGCTACACCTTC	CASSIFGEGDYGYTF
TRBV7-8	-	TRBJ1-5	-	TGTGCCAGCAGCACGTTAGGGGGAAGGGGCAATCAGCCCCAGCATTTT	CASSTLGGRGNQPQHF
TRBV19	-	TRBJ1-4	-	TGTGCCAGTAGTTTATCCCGGGGAGGTTCTGGTGAAAAACTGTTTTTT	CASSLSRGGSGEKLFF
TRBV6-5	few	TRBJ2-1	TRBD1	TGTGCCAGCAGTTACTCCGGGACAGGGTCGAATGAGCAGTTCTTC	CASSYSGTGSNEQFF
TRBV14	-	TRBJ2-1	TRBD2	TGTGCCAGCAGCCAAGATCGGTCTAGCGGGAGTGATGAGCAGTTCTTC	CASSQDRSSGSDEQFF
TRBV7-9	-	TRBJ1-1	-	TGTGCCAGCAGCTTAGGGGCCTTGGGCACTGAAGCTTTCTTT	CASSLGALGTEAFF
TRBV15	once	TRBJ2-7	-	TGTGCCACCAGCAGAGATTTGGGAGCCTACGAGCAGTACTTC	CATSRDLGAYEQYF
TRBV7-6	-	TRBJ1-6	-	TGTGCCAGCAGCTTAGAACAGAATTCACCCCTCCACTTT	CASSLEQNSPLHF
TRBV27	-	TRBJ2-2	TRBD2	TGTGCCAGCAGTTTATCACGGGGGGCCGGGGAGCTGTTTTTT	CASSLSRGAGELFF
TRBV4-1	-	TRBJ2-7	-	TGCGCCAGCAGCCCGCCGGGGTCCCACGAGCAGTACTTC	CASSPPGSHEQYF
TRBV28	-	TRBJ2-2	-	TGTGCCAGCAGTTTTCGTTACACCGGGGAGCTGTTTTTT	CASSFRYTGELFF
TRBV4-2	few	TRBJ1-1	-	TGTGCCAGCAGCCAGCTGACAGGGAACACTGAAGCTTTCTTT	CASSQLTGNTEAFF
TRBV7-8	-	TRBJ2-1	-	TGTGCCAGCAGCTTAGGTGTGAGTACCTACAATGAGCAGTTCTTC	CASSLGVSTYNEQFF
TRBV9	-	TRBJ1-3	-	TGTGCCAGCAGCTCCGGGCCCGGGGCTGGAAACACCATATATTTT	CASSSGPGAGNTIYF
TRBV5-1	-	TRBJ2-3	TRBD2	TGCGCCAGCAGCGGATCTAGCGGGGGGTGGTCAGATACGCAGTATTTT	CASSGSSGGWSDTQYF
TRBV6-1	few	TRBJ2-7	-	TGTGCCAGCAGTGAAGAAGAAGGGGCAACCTACGAGCAGTACTTC	CASSEEEGATYEQYF
TRBV7-9	-	TRBJ2-7	TRBD1	TGTGCCAGCAGCCCTGCAGGGACAGGGGGCGGGAAGTACTTC	CASSPAGTGGGKYF